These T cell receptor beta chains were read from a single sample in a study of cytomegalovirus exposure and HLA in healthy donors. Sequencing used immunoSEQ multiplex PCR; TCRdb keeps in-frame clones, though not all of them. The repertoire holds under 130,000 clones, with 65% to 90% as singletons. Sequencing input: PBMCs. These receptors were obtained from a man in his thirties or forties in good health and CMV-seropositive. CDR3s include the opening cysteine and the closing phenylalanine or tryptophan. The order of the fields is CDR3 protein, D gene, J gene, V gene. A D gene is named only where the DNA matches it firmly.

CDR3aa: CATSRDTGQDHRGYTF; d_gene: TRBD1; j_gene: TRBJ1-2; v_gene: TRBV15
CDR3aa: CASSVPGQGSFNEKLFF; d_gene: TRBD1; j_gene: TRBJ1-4; v_gene: TRBV2
CDR3aa: CASTPEGRESDTQYF; d_gene: TRBD2; j_gene: TRBJ2-3; v_gene: TRBV19
CDR3aa: CASSLLPTSGGMTDTQYF; d_gene: TRBD2; j_gene: TRBJ2-3; v_gene: TRBV7-2
CDR3aa: CASSWGTGKGYTF; d_gene: TRBD1; j_gene: TRBJ1-2; v_gene: TRBV6-5
CDR3aa: CASTPRRQGVSLPEKLFF; d_gene: TRBD1; j_gene: TRBJ1-4; v_gene: TRBV5-1
CDR3aa: CARAPGLGTGELFF; d_gene: -; j_gene: TRBJ2-2; v_gene: TRBV6-4
CDR3aa: CASNRGGANYGYTF; d_gene: -; j_gene: TRBJ1-2; v_gene: TRBV19
CDR3aa: CASSEGGGRPLYEQYF; d_gene: -; j_gene: TRBJ2-7; v_gene: TRBV6-1
CDR3aa: CASSRDSPGEQYF; d_gene: TRBD1; j_gene: TRBJ2-7; v_gene: TRBV5-4
CDR3aa: CASSQGQIGADTQYF; d_gene: -; j_gene: TRBJ2-3; v_gene: TRBV4-3
CDR3aa: CASSQAVGVGTDTQYF; d_gene: -; j_gene: TRBJ2-3; v_gene: TRBV4-2
CDR3aa: CAWTNSYEQYF; d_gene: -; j_gene: TRBJ2-7; v_gene: TRBV30
CDR3aa: CASREGKVRQGGTEAFF; d_gene: TRBD1; j_gene: TRBJ1-1; v_gene: TRBV27
CDR3aa: CASSLGRGDSPLHF; d_gene: -; j_gene: TRBJ1-6; v_gene: TRBV5-6
CDR3aa: CASSLSGQGNTEAFF; d_gene: TRBD1; j_gene: TRBJ1-1; v_gene: TRBV11-3
CDR3aa: CASGGLGNQPQHF; d_gene: -; j_gene: TRBJ1-5; v_gene: TRBV19
CDR3aa: CAISNREGYGYTF; d_gene: -; j_gene: TRBJ1-2; v_gene: TRBV10-3
CDR3aa: CASSPGGTENTEAFF; d_gene: TRBD1; j_gene: TRBJ1-1; v_gene: TRBV5-4
CDR3aa: CASSDSLMDYGYTF; d_gene: -; j_gene: TRBJ1-2; v_gene: TRBV10-1
CDR3aa: CASSLSTQETQYF; d_gene: -; j_gene: TRBJ2-5; v_gene: TRBV4-3
CDR3aa: CAWSLNSGFQTEAFF; d_gene: -; j_gene: TRBJ1-1; v_gene: TRBV30
CDR3aa: CASGLWGQYNQPQHF; d_gene: -; j_gene: TRBJ1-5; v_gene: TRBV12-5
CDR3aa: CASMSGETQYF; d_gene: -; j_gene: TRBJ2-5; v_gene: TRBV27
CDR3aa: CASSDRDIYYEQYF; d_gene: -; j_gene: TRBJ2-7; v_gene: TRBV5-1
CDR3aa: CASRSRDNQPQHF; d_gene: -; j_gene: TRBJ1-5; v_gene: TRBV6-5
CDR3aa: CAISESSLRGTVRF; d_gene: -; j_gene: TRBJ2-7; v_gene: TRBV10-3
CDR3aa: CASSSDRPSEQFF; d_gene: -; j_gene: TRBJ2-1; v_gene: TRBV5-1
CDR3aa: CASSPGLTYEQYF; d_gene: -; j_gene: -; v_gene: TRBV11-1
CDR3aa: CASSQQGNSPLHF; d_gene: TRBD1; j_gene: TRBJ1-6; v_gene: TRBV6-6
CDR3aa: CATSGTGRGRGVFNEQFF; d_gene: -; j_gene: TRBJ2-1; v_gene: TRBV15
CDR3aa: CASNDRGFTTNEKLFF; d_gene: TRBD1; j_gene: TRBJ1-4; v_gene: TRBV19
CDR3aa: CASSWGGTNTGELFF; d_gene: TRBD2; j_gene: TRBJ2-2; v_gene: TRBV5-1
CDR3aa: CASSWTGLTDTQYF; d_gene: TRBD1; j_gene: TRBJ2-3; v_gene: TRBV6-6
CDR3aa: CATTGTGFYMNTEAFF; d_gene: TRBD1; j_gene: TRBJ1-1; v_gene: TRBV7-9
CDR3aa: CASSSGQTSHSYEQYF; d_gene: TRBD1; j_gene: TRBJ2-7; v_gene: TRBV5-1
CDR3aa: CASSDRGQGYGYTF; d_gene: TRBD1; j_gene: TRBJ1-2; v_gene: TRBV6-4
CDR3aa: CASSEQTGGIAETQYF; d_gene: TRBD1; j_gene: TRBJ2-5; v_gene: TRBV5-4
CDR3aa: CASSSTGHMYEQYF; d_gene: -; j_gene: TRBJ2-7; v_gene: TRBV5-1
CDR3aa: CASSFGQSQHF; d_gene: -; j_gene: TRBJ1-5; v_gene: TRBV6-6
CDR3aa: CASSLFWTGGDSGNTIYF; d_gene: TRBD1; j_gene: TRBJ1-3; v_gene: TRBV28
CDR3aa: CASSDTGLDGYTF; d_gene: -; j_gene: TRBJ1-2; v_gene: TRBV2
CDR3aa: CASSQEHRGFYEQYF; d_gene: TRBD1; j_gene: -; v_gene: TRBV4-3
CDR3aa: CASSLRAGSSSYNEQFF; d_gene: -; j_gene: TRBJ2-1; v_gene: TRBV5-1
CDR3aa: CASSQGAGGHKNIQYF; d_gene: TRBD2; j_gene: TRBJ2-4; v_gene: TRBV4-1
CDR3aa: CASSLGTAYSNQPQHF; d_gene: -; j_gene: TRBJ1-5; v_gene: TRBV5-6
CDR3aa: CASSQPGGILAKNIQYF; d_gene: TRBD1; j_gene: TRBJ2-4; v_gene: TRBV4-1
CDR3aa: CASSLPRDRGLGDGYTF; d_gene: TRBD1; j_gene: TRBJ1-2; v_gene: TRBV5-1
CDR3aa: CASSRGQSDQYF; d_gene: -; j_gene: TRBJ2-5; v_gene: TRBV28
CDR3aa: CASSATGDNTEAFF; d_gene: -; j_gene: TRBJ1-1; v_gene: TRBV9
CDR3aa: CASSRRWSPLHF; d_gene: -; j_gene: TRBJ1-6; v_gene: TRBV5-5
CDR3aa: CASSRTTSYEQYF; d_gene: -; j_gene: TRBJ2-7; v_gene: TRBV7-2
CDR3aa: CASSPRGGTRTEAFF; d_gene: -; j_gene: TRBJ1-1; v_gene: TRBV7-8